This is a list of T cell receptor beta chains from one sample in a study of a mutant IDH1 vaccine in newly diagnosed glioma. Repertoires were generated with immunoSEQ multiplex PCR, while TCRdb's copy carries only in-frame clones and drops some. The data show under 70,000 clones, around 84% seen once. Their specific antigens are unknown. Source: PBMCs, taken from a glioma patient whose treatment included an IDH1 peptide vaccine. The receptors derive from a woman aged 45 to 65 with glioma. The CDR3 runs from the conserved cysteine through the conserved F or W. Each record gives: V gene, J gene, D gene, clone size, CDR3 protein, CDR3 DNA. A D gene is named only where the DNA matches it firmly. Size is stated for part of the rows, as once, few or many counts, or as a class when the clone is expanded.

>TRBV4-1|TRBJ1-6|TRBD1|NA
CASSLYATGGSYNSPLHF
TGCGCCAGCAGCTTATATGCGACAGGGGGCTCCTATAATTCACCCCTCCACTTT
>TRBV5-6|TRBJ1-1|NA|few
CASSLNRNTEAFF
TGTGCCAGCAGCTTGAACAGAAACACTGAAGCTTTCTTT
>TRBV4-1|TRBJ2-7|NA|NA
CASSQTLSITYEQYF
TGCGCCAGCAGCCAAACCCTATCCATCACCTACGAGCAGTACTTC
>TRBV30|TRBJ2-3|TRBD2|once
CAWSGRGDTQYF
TGTGCCTGGTCGGGGCGGGGGGATACGCAGTATTTT
>TRBV5-1|TRBJ2-5|TRBD2|NA
CASSLPRGGETQYF
TGCGCCAGCAGCTTGCCACGCGGGGGGGAGACCCAGTACTTC
>TRBV2|TRBJ2-7|TRBD1|NA
CASRAGTGGVYEQYF
TGTGCCAGCAGGGCCGGGACAGGGGGCGTCTACGAGCAGTACTTC
>TRBV5-1|TRBJ1-1|NA|NA
CASSGSGDGTEAFF
TGCGCCAGCAGCGGGTCGGGGGATGGCACTGAAGCTTTCTTT
>TRBV9|TRBJ1-2|NA|NA
CASSATDSSYGYTF
TGTGCCAGCAGCGCCACAGACAGTTCCTATGGCTACACCTTC
>TRBV11-2|TRBJ2-1|TRBD1|NA
CASSFRDLRDRGGNEQFF
TGTGCCAGCAGCTTTCGGGACCTCCGGGACAGGGGTGGCAATGAGCAGTTCTTC
>TRBV2|TRBJ2-5|NA|NA
CASSSRRGGQETQYF
TGTGCCAGCAGTAGCCGGAGGGGTGGCCAAGAGACCCAGTACTTC
>TRBV6-5|TRBJ1-1|NA|NA
CASSPKGSATEAFF
TGTGCCAGCAGCCCGAAGGGATCCGCCACTGAAGCTTTCTTT
>TRBV2|TRBJ1-6|NA|few
CASTLLDGNSPLHF
TGTGCCAGCACCCTCCTGGACGGGAATTCACCCCTCCACTTT
>TRBV4-3|TRBJ2-3|NA|NA
CASSQDGGNEGTDTQYF
TGCGCCAGCAGCCAAGACGGGGGTAACGAGGGTACAGATACGCAGTATTTT
>TRBV5-1|TRBJ2-7|TRBD1|once
CASSPGTGTGEQYF
TGCGCCAGCAGCCCAGGGACAGGGACGGGCGAGCAGTACTTC
>TRBV19|TRBJ2-7|TRBD2|NA
CASSISGGPGYEQYF
TGTGCCAGTAGTATAAGCGGGGGGCCAGGATACGAGCAGTACTTC
>TRBV4-1|TRBJ2-2|TRBD2|NA
CASSQILAGGYTGELFF
TGCGCCAGCAGCCAAATACTAGCGGGGGGGTACACCGGGGAGCTGTTTTTT
>TRBV16|TRBJ2-2|NA|NA
CASNPRGDASGELFF
TGTGCCAGCAACCCCCGGGGTGATGCCTCCGGGGAGCTGTTTTTT
>TRBV5-4|TRBJ2-3|NA|NA
CASSLVVSTDTQYF
TGTGCCAGCAGCTTGGTCGTCTCCACAGATACGCAGTATTTT
>TRBV10-1|TRBJ2-7|TRBD2|NA
CASSGAGTSGIYEQYF
TGCGCCAGCAGTGGAGCCGGGACTAGCGGGATCTACGAGCAGTACTTC
>TRBV5-8|TRBJ2-5|TRBD2|NA
CASSLGAGGIQETQYF
TGTGCCAGCAGCTTGGGAGCGGGGGGGATCCAAGAGACCCAGTACTTC
>TRBV6-6|TRBJ1-6|NA|NA
CASSSRGRTGNSPLHF
TGTGCCAGCAGTTCCAGGGGACGGACGGGCAATTCACCCCTCCACTTT
>TRBV15|TRBJ2-1|NA|NA
CATSRRGRGMLNEQFF
TGTGCCACCAGCAGGAGGGGACGCGGGATGTTGAATGAGCAGTTCTTC
>TRBV5-1|TRBJ1-1|TRBD1|NA
CASSIQQGLNTEAFF
TGCGCCAGCAGCATACAACAGGGGCTGAACACTGAAGCTTTCTTT
>TRBV7-5|TRBJ1-1|NA|once
CVRSLATVGLFETGTEAFF
TGTGTCAGAAGCTTAGCCACAGTGGGGCTCTTTGAAACGGGCACTGAAGCTTTCTTT
>TRBV19|TRBJ1-2|TRBD1|NA
CASSRAVGQGGGGYTF
TGTGCCAGTAGTCGGGCGGTGGGACAGGGAGGCGGTGGCTACACCTTC
>TRBV9|TRBJ2-3|NA|once
CASSVKGQHTDTQYF
TGTGCCAGCAGCGTTAAAGGACAGCACACAGATACGCAGTATTTT
>TRBV10-3|TRBJ2-1|NA|NA
CAISDFDLGNEQFF
TGTGCCATCAGTGACTTTGATCTGGGGAATGAGCAGTTCTTC
>TRBV5-6|TRBJ1-2|TRBD1|NA
CASSWGTGAYGYTF
TGTGCCAGCAGCTGGGGGACAGGGGCTTACGGCTACACCTTC
>TRBV14|TRBJ1-1|NA|NA
CASSPATGSVNTEAFF
TGTGCCAGCAGCCCGGCCACGGGGTCCGTGAACACTGAAGCTTTCTTT
>TRBV18|TRBJ2-3|NA|NA
CASSPPGGDTDTQYF
TGTGCCAGCTCACCACCTGGCGGAGACACAGATACGCAGTATTTT
>TRBV25-1|TRBJ1-2|TRBD1|once
CASSEYKGQGARGGYTF
TGTGCCAGCAGTGAATATAAGGGACAGGGGGCTCGCGGGGGCTACACCTTC
>TRBV30|TRBJ1-6|TRBD1|NA
CAWTALPGQNSPLHF
TGTGCCTGGACCGCACTCCCGGGACAGAATTCACCCCTCCACTTT
>TRBV30|TRBJ1-6|TRBD1|NA
CAWRGQGDSPLHF
TGTGCCTGGAGGGGACAGGGGGATTCACCCCTCCACTTT
>TRBV19|TRBJ2-2|NA|NA
CASSRGKGTGELFF
TGTGCCAGTAGCAGGGGTAAGGGCACCGGGGAGCTGTTTTTT
>TRBV27|TRBJ1-1|TRBD1|NA
CASSQILGQGGTEAFF
TGTGCCAGCAGTCAAATTCTCGGACAGGGTGGCACTGAAGCTTTCTTT
>TRBV10-1|TRBJ2-3|TRBD1|NA
CASSESSGQTTDTQYF
TGCGCCAGCAGTGAGTCCTCGGGACAGACAACAGATACGCAGTATTTT
>TRBV21-1|TRBJ2-7|NA|NA
CASSPPDRGRFPSEQYF
TGTGCCAGCAGCCCCCCGGACAGGGGTCGATTCCCCTCAGAGCAGTACTTC
>TRBV7-9|TRBJ2-7|NA|NA
CASSSSGVWSYEQYF
TGTGCCAGCAGCTCCTCCGGGGTTTGGTCCTACGAGCAGTACTTC
>TRBV14|TRBJ1-1|NA|NA
CASSQDEKSTEAFF
TGTGCCAGCAGCCAAGATGAGAAATCCACTGAAGCTTTCTTT
>TRBV4-1|TRBJ2-5|TRBD1|NA
CASSQPDRASETQYF
TGCGCCAGCAGCCAACCCGACAGGGCGTCGGAGACCCAGTACTTC
>TRBV10-3|TRBJ2-7|TRBD1|NA
CAIRLTGGGEQYF
TGTGCCATCCGGTTGACAGGGGGAGGGGAGCAGTACTTC
>TRBV5-8|TRBJ2-7|NA|NA
CASSLAMTYEQYF
TGTGCCAGCAGCTTGGCCATGACGTACGAGCAGTACTTC